This TCR beta chain was observed in a study of T cell responses to AZD1222 COVID-19 vaccine. Findings of the study overall: Just six AZD1222 recipients were seropositive at baseline. Repertoire sampling occurred only after the peak T cell response.

Remarks on this clone: Its antigen is not identified.

The V and J ends lost 5 bases and 8 bases respectively, with 12 bases between them. The CDR3 length is 12 residues. Per germline, CDR1 MDHEN and CDR2 SYDVKM. Generated by immunoSEQ multiplex PCR, the TCRdb table keeps only in-frame clones and is missing some. The data contain over 100,000 clones, more than 75% of them singletons. The source was peripheral blood, collected 28 days after the second dose of the MenACWY control vaccine. The rearrangement uses TRBV28 and TRBJ1-2; a weak D match, TRBD1 (5 bases). The receptor comes from an adult who received the MenACWY meningococcal vaccine as a control. In DNA, the CDR3 is TGTGCCAGCAGTACAGGAGCTCGGGGCTACACCTTC. Its protein is CASSTGARGYTF.